One TCR beta chain is described in this entry. Its specificity is not known. The entry originates in a study of T cell responses to AZD1222 COVID-19 vaccine. The protocol was immunoSEQ multiplex PCR, while the TCRdb copy is restricted to in-frame clones and leaves out a portion. The sample includes roughly 200,000 clones, about nine tenths seen only once; the top ten take 3.4%. Trimming stripped 0 bases from V and 4 bases from J, with 7 bases between. CDR1 SGHRS and CDR2 YFSETQ come from the germline V gene. The CDR3 consists of 13 residues. Overall study findings and caveats: A rise in Spike-specific TCR breadth and depth followed two AZD1222 doses. Dominant CD4 TCR responses targeted spike regions 160-218 and 743-854.

The sample here was peripheral blood, taken 28 days after the second AZD1222 dose. The sequence was obtained from an adult who received the AZD1222 COVID-19 vaccine. V and J are TRBV5-1 and TRBJ1-2; unclear D gene. DNA of the CDR3: TGCGCCAGCAGCTTGGGGACCACCTATGGCTACACCTTC. Protein: CASSLGTTYGYTF.